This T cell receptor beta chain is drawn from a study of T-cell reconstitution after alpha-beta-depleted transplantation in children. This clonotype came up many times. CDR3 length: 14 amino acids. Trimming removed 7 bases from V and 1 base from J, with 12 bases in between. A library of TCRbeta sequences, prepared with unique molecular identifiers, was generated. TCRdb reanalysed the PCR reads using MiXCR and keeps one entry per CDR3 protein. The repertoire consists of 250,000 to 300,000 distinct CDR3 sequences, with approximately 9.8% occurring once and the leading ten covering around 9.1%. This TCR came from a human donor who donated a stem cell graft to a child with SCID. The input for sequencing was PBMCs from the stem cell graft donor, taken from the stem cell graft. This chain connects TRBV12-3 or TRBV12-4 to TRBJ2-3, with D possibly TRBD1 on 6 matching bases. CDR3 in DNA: TGTGCCAGCACGTTTGAGGGGGGCACAGATACGCAGTATTTT. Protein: CASTFEGGTDTQYF.